One TCR beta chain is described in this entry. cDNA encoding TCRalpha and TCRbeta underwent two nested PCRs of around 15 and 10 cycles, each of which was followed by bead purification. TCRdb reprocessed the 5' RACE reads and keeps a single row for each CDR3 protein, giving no DNA. The sample table sets out some 400,000 distinct CDR3 sequences. The data originate from a study of monozygotic twins with inflammatory bowel disease. The CDR3 spans 13 residues. CDR1 and CDR2 (germline): SGDLS, YYNGEE. This chain uses TRBV9 with TRBJ2-5; TCRdb gives TRBD2 as the D gene, but with no DNA this cannot be confirmed. This receptor was obtained from a human donor with ulcerative colitis or Crohn's disease, or a healthy co-twin of an affected twin (not recorded which). Sequencing was done on a sample of blood. The CDR3: CASRAGAEETQYF. Full variable domain (rest looked up from reference TRBV9 and TRBJ2-5): DSGVTQTPKHLITATGQRVTLRCSPRSGDLSVYWYQQSLDQGLQFLIQYYNGEERAKGNILERFSAQQFPDLHSELNLSSLELGDSALYFCASRAGAEETQYFGPGTRLLVL.